This T cell receptor beta chain derives from a study of T-cell reconstitution after alpha-beta-depleted transplantation in children listed by TCRdb under 2016. Background on the whole study: Using TCR repertoire profiling, the study followed T-cell immune reconstitution in a quantitative way in children after TCRalphabeta/CD19-depleted allogeneic hematopoietic cell transplantation.

Receptor libraries were prepared by PCR. TCRdb shows the sequencer as Illumina HiSeq 2500. Molecular barcoding was employed in the preparation of TCR libraries, with unique molecular identifiers being used to normalize TCRbeta repertoire quantification. In-frame beta chains were kept once TCRdb had trimmed the public reads at Q25 with fastp and called clones with MiXCR. Each entry is one CDR3 protein sequence, shown with its most common DNA and genes. The sample profile shows roughly 590,000 distinct CDR3 sequences; roughly 15% of them were found once. The leading ten clones occupy approximately 1% of the sample. In its sample, this clonotype was seen a few times. There is no known antigen for this receptor. Nothing much larger sits one base from this clone, and base qualities are not available. Sequenced here: PBMCs from the stem cell graft donor, sampled from the stem cell graft. The receptor comes from a human donor who donated a stem cell graft to a child with acute myeloid leukemia.

The CDR3 here reads CASSFRGSSAGYTF. The nucleotide sequence reads as follows: TGTGCCAGCAGTTTTAGGGGCAGCTCAGCGGGCTACACCTTC. The sequence is built from TRBV12-3 or TRBV12-4 and TRBJ1-2; TRBD1 is possibly the D segment (5 matching bases). The CDR3 holds 14 amino acids from the cysteine to the phenylalanine. Only CDR3 DNA is held: 42 bases, read in frame from base 1. V is pared back by 3 bases and J by 8 bases, with 16 bases lying between the germline termini.